This TCR beta chain was retrieved from a study of PD-L1 blockade in urothelial cancer. Turning to the study itself: Atezolizumab was started by patients in 2014 at 1,200 mg intravenously every 3 weeks. Median T cell yield from blood was about 150,000.

As to time point: pretreatment peripheral blood. This clone was observed once. This CDR3 comprises 16 residues. V lost 5 bases to trimming and J lost 0 bases, with 15 bases between them. Germline V gene sequence: CDR1 SGHTS, CDR2 YDEGEE. The data were produced by immunoSEQ multiplex PCR, yet TCRdb's version contains in-frame clones alone and is incomplete. Among about 87,000 clones listed, 84% were seen once. The chain couples TRBV5-8 to TRBJ2-4, with a tentative D call TRBD1 (6 bases). This receptor was obtained from a man aged 55 to 70 with urothelial cancer. Source: PBMCs, taken around atezolizumab (anti-PD-L1) treatment. The chain's CDR3 is CASSIGTNLAKNIQYF. CDR3 nucleotide sequence: TGTGCCAGCAGTATAGGGACAAACCTAGCCAAAAACATTCAGTACTTC. The full variable domain, its missing parts supplied by reference TRBV5-8 and TRBJ2-4, is EAGVTQSPTHLIKTRGQQATLRCSPISGHTSVYWYQQALGLGLQFLLWYDEGEERNRGNFPPRFSGRQFPNYSSELNVNALELEDSALYLCASSIGTNLAKNIQYFGAGTRLSVL.